One sample yielded the 8 T cell receptor beta chains listed below, sequenced in a study of T cell responses to AZD1222 COVID-19 vaccine. The repertoire was sequenced with immunoSEQ multiplex PCR; TCRdb's copy has only in-frame clones and lacks some. The sample comprises 100,000 to 150,000 clones, about 88% of which are singletons, and roughly 4.5% rests with the top ten. This specimen was peripheral blood, taken on day 0 of AZD1222 vaccination. These receptors originate from an adult in good health.

This clone turned up a few times. The rearrangement uses TRBV18 and TRBJ2-2; 10 bases align to TRBD2. The CDR3 runs 15 residues. From germline, CDR1 is KGHSH and CDR2 LQKENI. V was clipped by 6 bases and J by 6 bases; unmatched bases: 7. The CDR3 protein is CASSQLAGVPGELFF. CDR3 nucleotides: TGTGCCAGCTCGCAGCTAGCGGGAGTGCCCGGGGAGCTGTTTTTT.

The chain has TRBV7-9 and TRBJ2-1; the match to TRBD2 covers 10 bases. The CDR3 consists of 16 residues. Losses at the gene ends were 4 bases for V and 4 bases for J; bases not matched to a gene: 7. The germline V gene has CDR1 SEHNR and CDR2 FQNEAQ (reference sequence). CDR3 DNA: TGTGCCAGCAGCTCGCCTAGCGGGGGTGATTACAATGAGCAGTTCTTC. It translates to CASSSPSGGDYNEQFF.

The V call is TRBV9, the J call TRBJ2-3, with a possible D match to TRBD2 (7 bases). Trimming took off 0 bases at V and 3 bases at J, with 17 bases between the two ends. The CDR3 length is 17 residues. The V gene's germline CDR1 is SGDLS and CDR2 YYNGEE. The CDR3 protein is CASSVEGPRGRTDTQYF. The CDR3 nucleotides are TGTGCCAGCAGCGTAGAGGGCCCGCGGGGGCGGACAGATACGCAGTATTTT.

V gene TRBV6-5 combines with J gene TRBJ2-5, with no clear D. CDR3 length: 12 residues. Looked up from germline, CDR1 is MNHEY and CDR2 is SVGAGI. Trimming removed 7 bases at V and 4 bases at J, with 10 bases between. The DNA of the CDR3 is TGTGCCAGCACCAATGGTGGAGAGACCCAGTACTTC. It encodes CASTNGGETQYF.

In DNA, the CDR3 is TGTGCCACCGGTGACTTGCCGCTTAATTCACCCCTCCACTTT. This translates into CATGDLPLNSPLHF. V gene TRBV27 combines with J gene TRBJ1-6; D not certain. Germline CDR1 and CDR2: MNHEY and SMNVEV (reference sequence). There are 14 residues in the CDR3. Trimming pared 10 bases from V and 6 bases from J, leaving 16 bases between.

This clone is a singleton in its sample. V gene TRBV27 combines with J gene TRBJ1-1, with 7 positions matching TRBD1. V trimming: 7 bases; J trimming: 7 bases; junction bases outside the gene matches: 6. Germline V gives CDR1 MNHEY, CDR2 SMNVEV (reference sequence). CDR3 size: 12 residues. CDR3 sequence: CASNVAGGEAFF. Written as DNA, the CDR3 is TGTGCCAGCAACGTCGCAGGGGGTGAAGCTTTCTTT.

This rearrangement joins TRBV5-1 to TRBJ1-4; the match to TRBD1 covers 7 bases. After removal of 2 bases from V and 8 bases from J, the junction contained 9 bases not matched to a gene. Germline CDR1 SGHRS, CDR2 YFSETQ. The CDR3 totals 15 residues. The CDR3 protein is CASSLNRGAREKLFF. The CDR3 nucleotides read TGCGCCAGCAGCTTAAACAGGGGAGCGAGGGAAAAACTGTTTTTT.

The chain has TRBV12-3 or TRBV12-4 and TRBJ2-3; D not resolved. Trimming took off 4 bases at V and 6 bases at J, with 8 bases between the two ends. The CDR3 has 12 amino acids. The CDR3 sequence: CASSWYRDTQYF. Written as DNA, the CDR3 is TGTGCCAGCAGTTGGTATAGGGATACGCAGTATTTT.